One and the same sample provided the 7 T cell receptor beta chains below, sequenced in a study of OX40 agonist ivuxolimab in advanced cancers. Profiled with immunoSEQ multiplex PCR; TCRdb holds only in-frame clones, not every one. This table has approximately 100,000 clones, 92% appearing once. Sequencing used CD4+ or CD8+ T cells sorted from blood, obtained in a trial of the OX40 agonist ivuxolimab. These receptors were obtained from an adult with an advanced solid tumor such as melanoma, head and neck, liver or kidney cancer.

The rearrangement links TRBV5-8 to TRBJ1-5; 10 positions agree with TRBD1. Germline loops: CDR1 SGHTS, CDR2 YDEGEE. Trimming took 3 bases from V and 6 from J; bases not matched to a gene: 6. This CDR3 spans 15 amino acids. Here the CDR3 reads CASSWGTGESQPQHF. The CDR3 bases are TGTGCCAGCAGCTGGGGGACAGGGGAAAGTCAGCCCCAGCATTTT.

This clone was observed once. The chain employs TRBV7-2 and TRBJ2-7; 8 bases fit TRBD1. Trimming removed 3 bases from V and 3 bases from J; junction bases left unmatched: 4. The CDR3 sequence is 14 residues long. The germline V gene encodes CDR1 SGHTA and CDR2 FQGNSA. In DNA form, the CDR3 reads TGTGCCAGCAGCTTTCGGGACAGGATCTACGAGCAGTACTTC. Translating it yields CASSFRDRIYEQYF.

A few counts support this clone. The chain combines TRBV2 with TRBJ2-7, with 10 bases matching TRBD1. CDR1 is SNHLY, CDR2 FYNNEI, per germline. With 6 bases clipped from V and 5 bases from J, the junction kept 7 bases outside the gene matches. This CDR3 comprises 14 residues. In DNA form, the CDR3 reads TGTGCCAGCAGCGTCCCGGGACAGGGGAACGAGCAGTACTTC. Protein sequence: CASSVPGQGNEQYF.

The chain carries TRBV10-2 and TRBJ1-1, with D possibly TRBD1 on 5 matching bases. V lost 4 bases and J lost 5, with 8 bases in between. The CDR3 is 12 amino acids. Germline CDR1 reads WSHSY; CDR2 reads SAAADI. This CDR3 is CASSAQVTEAFF. The CDR3 DNA is TGCGCCAGCAGTGCACAGGTAACTGAAGCTTTCTTT.

This chain uses TRBV6-6 with TRBJ2-7, with D possibly TRBD1 on 5 matching bases. The CDR3 is 14 residues long. Looked up from germline, CDR1 is MNHNY and CDR2 is SVGAGI (reference sequence). Trimming cost V 2 bases and J 2 bases, with 10 bases left between them. CDR3 nucleotide sequence: TGTGCCAGCAGTTACGGGGCAGGGCCCTACGAGCAGTACTTC. It codes for CASSYGAGPYEQYF.

This chain uses TRBV6-5 with TRBJ1-6, with 7 bases identical to TRBD1. The CDR3 spans 16 residues. Losses at the gene ends were 0 bases for V and 8 bases for J; bases not matched to a gene: 7. In germline, CDR1 is MNHEY, CDR2 SVGAGI. For the CDR3, the DNA is TGTGCCAGCAGTTACTCAAGGGGGCACCGTGATTCACCCCTCCACTTT. Protein: CASSYSRGHRDSPLHF.

CDR3 region: CASSWQEGHGYTF. CDR3 nucleotides: TGTGCCAGCAGTTGGCAGGAGGGGCATGGCTACACCTTC. The chain couples TRBV6-5 to TRBJ1-2, with a tentative D call TRBD1 (5 bases). Trimming left V 4 bases short and J 6 bases short, with 12 bases between. Per germline, CDR1 MNHEY and CDR2 SVGAGI. The length of the CDR3 is 13 residues.